The clone carrying this T cell receptor (beta chain) has more than one count but fewer than ten. Its matching antigen is unknown. The study ran its PCR with 60 Vbeta and 13 Jbeta primers. Sequenced by immunoSEQ multiplex PCR; TCRdb stores in-frame clones only, minus some. The sample has under 150,000 clones, 65% to 90% seen once; the top ten hold roughly 2.7%. The sample comes from a study of cytomegalovirus exposure and HLA in healthy donors. Study-wide results and limits: Many donors shared some public TCRs, even though most TCR sequences were rare. Analysis was carried out at a later point, and it linked a missense DCLRE1C variant to TCR beta V- and J-gene trimming.

In germline, CDR1 is SGHRS, CDR2 YFSETQ. The ends were cut back, 4 bases at V and 11 bases at J, with 16 bases in the middle. The CDR3 covers 13 residues. The chain joins TRBV5-1 to TRBJ1-5, with a possible D match to TRBD1 (5 bases). This TCR was sampled from a man in his forties or fifties in good health and CMV-seronegative. The sequenced sample was PBMCs. CDR3 sequence: CASSPAGIWTQHF. CDR3 bases: TGCGCCAGCAGCCCAGCAGGGATTTGGACCCAGCATTTT.